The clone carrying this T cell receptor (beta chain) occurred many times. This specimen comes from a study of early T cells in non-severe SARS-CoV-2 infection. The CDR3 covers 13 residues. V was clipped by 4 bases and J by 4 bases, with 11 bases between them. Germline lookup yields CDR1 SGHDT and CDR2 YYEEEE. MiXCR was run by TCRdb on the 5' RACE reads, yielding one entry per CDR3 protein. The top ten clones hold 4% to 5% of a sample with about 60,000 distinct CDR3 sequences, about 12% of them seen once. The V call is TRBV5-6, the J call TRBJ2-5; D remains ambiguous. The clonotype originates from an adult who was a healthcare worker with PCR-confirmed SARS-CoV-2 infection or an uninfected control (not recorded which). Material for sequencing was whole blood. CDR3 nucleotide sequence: TGTGCCAGCAGCCTCGTGGTGGGAGAGACCCAGTACTTC. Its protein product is CASSLVVGETQYF.